The 32 T cell receptor beta chains reported below all come from one sample, sequenced in a study of blood T cell repertoires in COVID-19. The protocol was immunoSEQ multiplex PCR, while the TCRdb copy is restricted to in-frame clones and leaves out a portion. The sample yields 60,000 or so clones, more than 75% seen once. Sequenced input: peripheral blood. These receptors all stem from a human donor in a cohort sampled during active COVID-19.

V is TRBV9 and J is TRBJ1-2, with D possibly matching TRBD1 (5 bases). The CDR3 consists of 13 residues. The germline V and J ends were trimmed by 5 bases and 5 bases, with 13 bases remaining between them. Germline V lookup: CDR1 SGDLS, CDR2 YYNGEE. The CDR3: CASSPDSLYGYTF. CDR3 nucleotide sequence: TGTGCCAGCAGTCCAGACAGTTTATATGGCTACACCTTC.

The chain has TRBV7-9 and TRBJ1-5; 9 nucleotides align to TRBD1. Trimming cost V 5 bases and J 6 bases; bases outside gene matches: 5. CDR1 is SEHNR and CDR2 is FQNEAQ in the germline V gene (reference sequence). This CDR3 region has 14 residues. The CDR3 loop is CASSPDRGRQPQHF. CDR3 DNA sequence: TGTGCCAGCAGCCCGGACAGGGGCCGTCAGCCCCAGCATTTT.

V is TRBV5-4 and J is TRBJ2-1; no clear D. Germline V gives CDR1 SGHNT, CDR2 YYREEE (reference sequence). This CDR3 is built from 12 residues. V shed 0 bases and J shed 7 bases, with 5 bases lying between them. CDR3 residues: CASSLESNEQFF. In DNA form, the CDR3 reads TGTGCCAGCAGCTTGGAATCGAATGAGCAGTTCTTC.

The chain has TRBV3-1 (or the pseudogene TRBV3-2) and TRBJ2-1; a weak D match, TRBD1 (5 bases). The ends were cut back, 5 bases at V and 2 bases at J, with 13 bases in the middle. This CDR3 contains 15 residues. CDR1 is LGHDT and CDR2 is YNNKEL in the germline V gene (reference sequence). The CDR3 loop reads CASSWTTATYNEQFF. CDR3 coding DNA: TGTGCCAGCAGCTGGACGACAGCTACCTACAATGAGCAGTTCTTC.

The chain couples TRBV3-1 (or the pseudogene TRBV3-2) to TRBJ1-5; D is perhaps TRBD1 (5 bases). Germline-derived CDR1 and CDR2 are LGHDT and YNNKEL (reference sequence). The V and J ends lost 4 bases and 7 bases respectively, with 11 bases between them. This CDR3 comprises 13 residues. The CDR3, as DNA: TGTGCCAGCAGCCTGTCGGGGGACCAGCCCCAGCATTTT. Its translation is CASSLSGDQPQHF.

CDR3 loop: CASSQTSGFSSFSENEQFF. In DNA form, the CDR3 reads TGCGCCAGCAGCCAGACTAGCGGTTTCAGCAGTTTTTCGGAGAATGAGCAGTTCTTC. The chain joins TRBV4-1 to TRBJ2-1; 9 bases line up with TRBD2. Germline V gives CDR1 MGHRA, CDR2 YSYEKL. V trimming: 3 bases; J trimming: 7 bases; junction bases outside the gene matches: 19. The length of the CDR3 is 19 residues.

This chain connects TRBV19 to TRBJ2-1, with D perhaps TRBD2 (6 bases). Trimming cost V 2 bases and J 5 bases, with 13 bases left between them. Germline V gives CDR1 LNHDA, CDR2 SQIVND (reference sequence). The length of the CDR3 is 15 residues. CDR3 amino acids: CASSITLAVNNEQFF. In DNA form, the CDR3 reads TGTGCCAGTAGTATAACACTAGCCGTAAACAATGAGCAGTTCTTC.

The V and J genes are TRBV6-5 and TRBJ1-1, with 8 bases matching TRBD1. The ends lost 2 bases at V and 5 bases at J; junction bases unmatched: 7. CDR1 MNHEY and CDR2 SVGAGI come from the germline V gene. The CDR3 is 15 amino acids. The CDR3 region is CASSYGGTGETEAFF. DNA of the CDR3: TGTGCCAGCAGTTACGGAGGGACAGGTGAGACTGAAGCTTTCTTT.

The chain links TRBV19 to TRBJ2-5; 7 bases line up with TRBD1. The CDR3 sequence is 15 residues long. The V and J ends lost 3 bases and 3 bases, in that order; junction bases with no gene match: 7. CDR1 is LNHDA and CDR2 is SQIVND in the germline V gene (reference sequence). The CDR3 spells CASSIFWGTEETQYF. Written as DNA, the CDR3 is TGTGCCAGTAGTATTTTTTGGGGGACAGAAGAGACCCAGTACTTC.

The gene calls are TRBV7-2 and TRBJ2-1, with D tentatively TRBD2 (5 bases). Germline CDR1 is SGHTA and CDR2 is FQGNSA. V was shortened by 1 base and J by 14 bases, with 15 bases between the two germline ends. This CDR3 spans 13 amino acids. DNA for the CDR3: TGTGCCAGCAGCTTAGATAGGACTTCGAGGGAGTTCTTC. Its translation is CASSLDRTSREFF.

The chain employs TRBV18 and TRBJ2-3, with 13 bases matching TRBD2. Germline V gives CDR1 KGHSH, CDR2 LQKENI. CDR3 length: 17 amino acids. With 3 bases clipped from V and 3 bases from J, the junction kept 6 bases outside the gene matches. The CDR3 is CASSPRTSGSGTDTQYF. CDR3 coding DNA: TGTGCCAGCTCACCCCGGACTAGCGGGAGCGGTACAGATACGCAGTATTTT.

The V gene is TRBV10-2, the J gene TRBJ2-7; 10 nucleotides match TRBD2. The CDR3 loop spans 15 amino acids. The trim removed 8 bases at V and 6 bases at J, leaving 13 bases unmatched. Germline V gives CDR1 WSHSY, CDR2 SAAADI. CDR3 DNA sequence: TGCGCCAGCTCAACCGGGACTAGCGTCATAAGCGAGCAGTACTTC. This codes for CASSTGTSVISEQYF.

This clone was detected once. The chain employs TRBV9 and TRBJ2-3; TRBD2 aligns across 8 bases. Germline CDR1 reads SGDLS; CDR2 reads YYNGEE. The CDR3 contains 15 residues. V shed 0 bases, J shed 5 bases, and the junction held 5 bases outside the gene matches. This CDR3 is CASSVVRLAGDTQYF. The CDR3 DNA reads as TGTGCCAGCAGCGTAGTAAGGCTAGCGGGAGATACGCAGTATTTT.

The count of this clone is one. The chain has TRBV2 and TRBJ2-3; no clear D gene. This CDR3 spans 14 amino acids. V was shortened by 6 bases and J by 3 bases, with 13 bases between the two germline ends. Germline V gene data show CDR1 as SNHLY and CDR2 as FYNNEI. The CDR3, as DNA: TGTGCCAGCAGAGCGTACCCCCGTACAGATACGCAGTATTTT. It yields the protein CASRAYPRTDTQYF.

The gene calls are TRBV6-5 and TRBJ2-7; D is undetermined. This CDR3 comprises 13 residues. The V gene's germline CDR1 is MNHEY and CDR2 SVGAGI. Between the trimmed V and J ends, which lost 5 bases and 0 bases, there was a span of 8 bases. The CDR3 DNA sequence: TGTGCCAGCAGTCACCAGAACTCCTACGAGCAGTACTTC. This encodes CASSHQNSYEQYF.

CDR3 in DNA: TGTGCCAGCAGCTTGGGCGGGAGCAGAGAGACCCAGTACTTC. Protein sequence: CASSLGGSRETQYF. V gene TRBV7-2 combines with J gene TRBJ2-5, with 7 bases aligning to TRBD2. Germline V CDR1 and CDR2: SGHTA, FQGNSA. J gave up 4 bases and V 3 bases, and 5 bases lay outside the gene matches. The CDR3 has 14 amino acids.

This chain connects TRBV7-2 to TRBJ2-6, with D perhaps matching TRBD2 (6 bases). The CDR3 has 16 amino acids. V gave up 5 bases and J gave up 2 bases, with 13 bases separating them. Germline V gene data show CDR1 as SGHTA and CDR2 as FQGNSA. The CDR3 here is CASSSRRGPGANVLTF. For the CDR3, the DNA is TGTGCCAGCAGCAGCAGGAGGGGCCCTGGGGCCAACGTCCTGACTTTC.

V gene TRBV19 combines with J gene TRBJ1-3, with D possibly TRBD1 on 5 matching bases. V lost 3 bases and J lost 4, with 10 bases in between. The CDR3 length is 14 residues. Germline V CDR1 and CDR2: LNHDA, SQIVND (reference sequence). The CDR3 sequence is CASSIAGFGNTIYF. In DNA, the CDR3 is TGTGCCAGTAGTATCGCAGGGTTCGGAAACACCATATATTTT. Variable domain in full (rest from reference TRBV19 and TRBJ1-3): DGGITQSPKYLFRKEGQNVTLSCEQNLNHDAMYWYRQDPGQGLRLIYYSQIVNDFQKGDIAEGYSVSREKKESFPLTVTSAQKNPTAFYLCASSIAGFGNTIYFGEGSWLTVV.

This chain connects TRBV29-1 to TRBJ2-7; 7 bases are a match to TRBD2. CDR1 is SQVTM, CDR2 ANQGSEA, per germline. Trimming took 7 bases from V and 3 from J; bases not matched to a gene: 6. CDR3 length equals 12 residues. Here the CDR3 reads CSASREVYEQYF. CDR3 DNA sequence: TGCAGCGCGTCTCGGGAGGTCTACGAGCAGTACTTC.

The V call is TRBV25-1, the J call TRBJ2-1; D is possibly TRBD2 (6 bases). V was shortened by 7 bases and J by 10 bases, with 17 bases between the two germline ends. Germline assignment: CDR1 MGHDK and CDR2 SYGVNS. The CDR3 has 13 amino acids. CDR3 amino acids: CASKRTTTGEQFF. The DNA for the CDR3 is TGTGCCAGCAAAAGGACTACTACAGGCGAGCAGTTCTTC.

Written as DNA, the CDR3 is TGTGCCAGCTCACCTGCGGGGCCAGGCTTCGAGTACGAGCAGTACTTC. This gives the protein CASSPAGPGFEYEQYF. The chain employs TRBV18 and TRBJ2-7; possibly TRBD2 for D (6 bases). The CDR3 spans 16 residues. The ends were cut back, 3 bases at V and 4 bases at J, with 19 bases in the middle. In germline, CDR1 is KGHSH, CDR2 LQKENI.

The J gene is TRBJ1-1, the V gene TRBV6-2 or TRBV6-3; D is uncertain. The germline CDR1 and CDR2 sequences are MNHEY and SVGEGT. CDR3 size: 14 residues. Trimming cost V 3 bases and J 0 bases, with 8 bases left between them. The CDR3 nucleotides read TGTGCCAGCAGTTATAACAGACTGAACACTGAAGCTTTCTTT. It codes for CASSYNRLNTEAFF.

J is TRBJ1-3 and V is TRBV19; D gene ambiguous. Germline CDR1 LNHDA, CDR2 SQIVND (reference sequence). Trimming stripped 3 bases from V and 0 bases from J, with 6 bases between. CDR3 length equals 14 residues. CDR3 in DNA: TGTGCCAGTAGTATCGGGTCCTCTGGAAACACCATATATTTT. Its translation: CASSIGSSGNTIYF. Based on the CDR3 plus reference TRBV19 and TRBJ1-3, the full variable domain is DGGITQSPKYLFRKEGQNVTLSCEQNLNHDAMYWYRQDPGQGLRLIYYSQIVNDFQKGDIAEGYSVSREKKESFPLTVTSAQKNPTAFYLCASSIGSSGNTIYFGEGSWLTVV.

The chain couples TRBV4-3 to TRBJ1-4; 9 bases align to TRBD1. J gave up 5 bases and V 3 bases, and 7 bases lay outside the gene matches. The CDR3 covers 16 residues. CDR1 and CDR2 from the germline V gene are LGHNA and YSLEER. CDR3 amino acids: CASSQGLDRGNEKLFF. The CDR3 DNA is TGCGCCAGCAGCCAGGGTTTGGACAGGGGCAATGAAAAACTGTTTTTT.

This chain links TRBV4-3 with TRBJ2-2; TRBD1 matches at 10 bases. The CDR3 is made up of 14 amino acids. Germline CDR1 and CDR2: LGHNA and YSLEER. J gave up 6 bases and V 3 bases, and 1 base lay outside the gene matches. The chain's CDR3 is CASSHGTGAGELFF. The CDR3 region has the DNA TGCGCCAGCAGCCACGGGACAGGGGCCGGGGAGCTGTTTTTT.

V gene TRBV6-5 combines with J gene TRBJ2-7; D not certain. CDR3 length: 12 amino acids. Trimming took 6 bases from V and 4 from J, leaving 10 bases between them. Looked up from germline, CDR1 is MNHEY and CDR2 is SVGAGI. The CDR3 nucleotides read TGTGCCAGCAGCAGGCTCCTTTACGAGCAGTACTTC. This sequence encodes CASSRLLYEQYF.

This clone was recorded a few times. Other nucleotide sequences from this sample produce the same CDR3. The rearrangement joins TRBV19 to TRBJ2-2; D is unresolved. Trimming removed 6 bases from V and 5 bases from J, with 7 bases in between. Per the germline V gene, CDR1 is LNHDA and CDR2 is SQIVND (reference sequence). This CDR3 region has 12 residues. The CDR3 nucleotides are TGTGCCAGTAGACGGTCAACCGGGGAGCTGTTTTTT. Its protein product is CASRRSTGELFF.

The chain has TRBV5-1 and TRBJ1-5; D is unresolved. The germline V gene encodes CDR1 SGHRS and CDR2 YFSETQ. This CDR3 is built from 16 residues. Trimming left V 3 bases short and J 1 base short, with 14 bases between. The CDR3, as DNA: TGCGCCAGCAGCTGGACGCGGGGAGGGAGCAATCAGCCCCAGCATTTT. Protein: CASSWTRGGSNQPQHF. The whole variable domain, remainder taken from reference TRBV5-1 and TRBJ1-5, is KAGVTQTPRYLIKTRGQQVTLSCSPISGHRSVSWYQQTPGQGLQFLFEYFSETQRNKGNFPGRFSGRQFSNSRSEMNVSTLELGDSALYLCASSWTRGGSNQPQHFGDGTRLSIL.

V gene TRBV6-5 combines with J gene TRBJ2-7; a possible D gene is TRBD1 (6 bases). The CDR3 sequence is 13 residues long. Germline CDR1 reads MNHEY; CDR2 reads SVGAGI. Trimming took off 3 bases at V and 5 bases at J, with 11 bases between the two ends. CDR3 amino acids: CASSYAGANEQYF. CDR3 DNA sequence: TGTGCCAGCAGTTATGCAGGGGCCAACGAGCAGTACTTC.

The chain links TRBV28 to TRBJ1-6, with TRBD1 matching over 8 bases. V was clipped by 5 bases and J by 6 bases; unmatched bases: 12. The CDR3 is 17 amino acids. The germline gives CDR1 MDHEN, CDR2 SYDVKM. Written as DNA, the CDR3 is TGTGCCAGCAGTCCCCCGACAGGGGCGAATATTAATTCACCCCTCCACTTT. It yields the protein CASSPPTGANINSPLHF.

The rearrangement uses TRBV12-5 and TRBJ2-1, with D perhaps TRBD1 (6 bases). Germline loops: CDR1 LGHNT, CDR2 FRNRAP. The V end lost 4 bases, the J end lost 10 bases, and 8 bases lay between the germline ends. This CDR3 has 11 residues. The DNA of the CDR3 is TGTGCTAGTGGTTACAGGGAGGAGCAGTTCTTC. This codes for CASGYREEQFF.

The V gene is TRBV7-9, the J gene TRBJ2-2; unclear D gene. V lost 0 bases to trimming and J lost 1 base, with 9 bases between them. CDR1 is SEHNR, CDR2 FQNEAQ, per germline (reference sequence). CDR3 size: 16 residues. In DNA, the CDR3 is TGTGCCAGCAGCTTAGCGCTGCAGAAGAACACCGGGGAGCTGTTTTTT. This sequence encodes CASSLALQKNTGELFF.